The TCR beta chain under discussion was sequenced for a study of blood T cell repertoires in COVID-19. Clones were read by immunoSEQ multiplex PCR, and TCRdb kept only the in-frame ones, dropping some. The sample holds more than 35,000 clones, approximately 90% seen once. The CDR3 loop spans 14 amino acids. Germline V gene sequence: CDR1 LNHDA, CDR2 SQIVND (reference sequence). The V and J ends lost 6 bases and 4 bases respectively, with 15 bases between them. Sequencing input: peripheral blood. The chain couples TRBV19 to TRBJ1-1; perhaps TRBD1 as D (5 bases). The clonotype was recovered from a man aged 55 to 69 with acute or convalescent COVID-19. The CDR3 nucleotides read TGTGCCAGTAGGGTGAGGGGAGGTACCACTGAAGCTTTCTTT. Protein sequence: CASRVRGGTTEAFF. The full variable domain, rest sourced from reference TRBV19 and TRBJ1-1, is DGGITQSPKYLFRKEGQNVTLSCEQNLNHDAMYWYRQDPGQGLRLIYYSQIVNDFQKGDIAEGYSVSREKKESFPLTVTSAQKNPTAFYLCASRVRGGTTEAFFGQGTRLTVV.